What follows describes a single T cell receptor beta chain. Its specificity is not known. This sample was included in a study of OX40 agonist ivuxolimab in advanced cancers. Whole-study results and caveats: Expansion of clones was among the lowest in partial responders at 0.1-3.0 mg/kg.

Profiling relied on immunoSEQ multiplex PCR, and the TCRdb table lists in-frame clones only, not all of them. The sample holds about 150,000 clones, approximately 94% seen once. The germline CDR1 and CDR2 sequences are LNHDA and SQIVND (reference sequence). J gave up 2 bases and V 4 bases, and 5 bases lay outside the gene matches. The CDR3 contains 15 residues. The TCR sequence derives from an adult with an advanced solid tumor such as melanoma, head and neck, liver or kidney cancer. Source: CD4+ or CD8+ T cells sorted from blood, taken in a trial of the OX40 agonist ivuxolimab. The chain combines TRBV19 with TRBJ2-5, with 9 bases identical to TRBD1. The CDR3: CASSTTGGKQETQYF. For the CDR3, the DNA is TGTGCCAGTAGTACGACAGGGGGTAAACAAGAGACCCAGTACTTC.